The present T cell receptor (beta chain) was sequenced within a study of CD8 T cells in Susac syndrome. This clonotype occurred once. The antigen is unknown. In germline, CDR1 is MDHEN, CDR2 SYDVKM. The CDR3 is made up of 13 amino acids. Deletions cut 3 bases from V and 2 bases from J, with 7 bases between. RNA, at about 0.45 to 1 ug, was reverse transcribed with random hexamers. The method of amplification for TCR beta CDR3 was immunoSEQ multiplex PCR, covering 54 Vbeta and 13 Jbeta. Using its own MiXCR run on the immunoSEQ multiplex PCR reads, TCRdb lists one record per CDR3 protein. Of 130,000 or so distinct CDR3 sequences listed, about 95% are singletons. TCR beta sequencing covered blood CD8+ and CD4+ T cells. Negative isolation yielded the CD8+ and CD4+ T cells, while FACS enriched the TEMRA cells. Points from the study as a whole: TCR sequencing and HLA analysis covered a relatively small number of individuals.

Sequences were obtained from CD4+ T cells from PBMCs. The chain uses TRBV28 and TRBJ1-1; D remains unclear. The receptor comes from a human donor in good health. CDR3 sequence reads: CASSFRLNTEAFF. CDR3 nucleotide sequence: TGTGCCAGCAGTTTCCGGCTTAACACTGAAGCTTTCTTT.